This is a list of T cell receptor beta chains from one sample in a study of blood T cell repertoires in COVID-19. Some clones are missing from TCRdb's copy, which holds only in-frame ones; the method was immunoSEQ multiplex PCR. The table records under 150,000 clones, about 92% of them present only once. Sample: peripheral blood. The source of these receptors is a man aged 45-60 years with active COVID-19. Each CDR3 is given with its conserved first and last residue. Each record gives: J gene, D gene, clone size, V gene, CDR3 protein, CDR3 DNA. D genes are given only for firm matches. Only some rows state a clone size, as once, few, many or a class for expanded clones.

J: TRBJ1-6; D: NA; size: NA; V: TRBV7-9; CDR3: CASSLITGKNSPLHF; DNA: TGTGCCAGCAGCTTAATAACGGGGAAAAATTCACCCCTCCACTTT
J: TRBJ2-3; D: NA; size: NA; V: TRBV5-6; CDR3: CASSLSSEYSTDTQYF; DNA: TGTGCCAGCAGCTTGTCCTCGGAGTATAGCACAGATACGCAGTATTTT
J: TRBJ2-2; D: NA; size: NA; V: TRBV6-6; CDR3: CASSYSGVNTGELFF; DNA: TGTGCCAGCAGTTATTCAGGGGTAAACACCGGGGAGCTGTTTTTT
J: TRBJ2-7; D: NA; size: NA; V: TRBV27; CDR3: CASSFPGSYEQYF; DNA: TGTGCCAGCAGTTTCCCAGGTTCCTACGAGCAGTACTTC
J: TRBJ1-6; D: NA; size: NA; V: TRBV10-2; CDR3: CATSTQGKPGSPLHF; DNA: TGCGCCACATCCACCCAGGGAAAGCCAGGTTCACCCCTCCACTTT
J: TRBJ1-2; D: NA; size: NA; V: TRBV5-6; CDR3: CASSPGYGYTF; DNA: TGTGCCAGCAGCCCCGGGTATGGCTACACCTTC
J: TRBJ2-1; D: TRBD1; size: once; V: TRBV5-4; CDR3: CASSRGTGDPNEQFF; DNA: TGTGCCAGCAGCCGGGGGACAGGGGATCCGAATGAGCAGTTCTTC
J: TRBJ1-1; D: NA; size: NA; V: TRBV3-1/TRBV3-2; CDR3: CASSQDLGAEAFF; DNA: TGTGCCAGCAGCCAAGATCTCGGGGCTGAAGCTTTCTTT
J: TRBJ1-4; D: NA; size: NA; V: TRBV27; CDR3: CASSFQRPTNEKLFF; DNA: TGTGCCAGCAGTTTCCAGAGGCCAACTAATGAAAAACTGTTTTTT
J: TRBJ1-1; D: NA; size: NA; V: TRBV6-1; CDR3: CASSEYGGDTEAFF; DNA: TGTGCCAGCAGTGAATACGGCGGCGACACTGAAGCTTTCTTT
J: TRBJ2-1; D: TRBD2; size: NA; V: TRBV5-1; CDR3: CASSLATSRDEQFF; DNA: TGCGCCAGCAGCTTGGCGACTAGCCGCGATGAGCAGTTCTTC
J: TRBJ1-2; D: TRBD1; size: NA; V: TRBV11-2; CDR3: CASSYRDRGYTF; DNA: TGTGCCAGCAGCTACCGGGACAGAGGCTACACCTTC
J: TRBJ1-5; D: NA; size: NA; V: TRBV12-3/TRBV12-4; CDR3: CASSPGLRQPQHF; DNA: TGTGCCAGCAGTCCGGGGTTAAGGCAGCCCCAGCATTTT
J: TRBJ1-6; D: NA; size: NA; V: TRBV11-3; CDR3: CASSPTRLSGDNSPLHF; DNA: TGTGCCAGCAGCCCAACTAGACTGTCCGGGGATAATTCACCCCTCCACTTT
J: TRBJ2-2; D: TRBD2; size: NA; V: TRBV7-9; CDR3: CASSLGRTSVAGELFF; DNA: TGTGCCAGCAGCTTAGGCCGAACTAGCGTAGCCGGGGAGCTGTTTTTT
J: TRBJ2-6; D: NA; size: few; V: TRBV6-1; CDR3: CASSEAMGPGANVLTF; DNA: TGTGCCAGCAGTGAAGCCATGGGCCCCGGGGCCAACGTCCTGACTTTC
J: TRBJ1-1; D: NA; size: NA; V: TRBV6-5; CDR3: CASSPIGGMNTEAFF; DNA: TGTGCCAGCAGCCCCATTGGCGGCATGAACACTGAAGCTTTCTTT
J: TRBJ2-3; D: TRBD2; size: NA; V: TRBV20-1; CDR3: CSASTASGGTDTQYF; DNA: TGCAGTGCTAGTACGGCTAGCGGGGGTACAGATACGCAGTATTTT
J: TRBJ1-5; D: NA; size: NA; V: TRBV6-5; CDR3: CASSYKGDGQPQHF; DNA: TGTGCCAGCAGTTACAAAGGGGATGGTCAGCCCCAGCATTTT
J: TRBJ1-5; D: TRBD1; size: NA; V: TRBV6-6; CDR3: CASRSQGAGNQPQHF; DNA: TGTGCCAGCAGGTCACAGGGGGCTGGCAATCAGCCCCAGCATTTT
J: TRBJ2-3; D: TRBD2; size: NA; V: TRBV9; CDR3: CASSTAGTSGDTQYF; DNA: TGTGCCAGCAGCACAGCGGGAACTAGCGGAGATACGCAGTATTTT
J: TRBJ2-5; D: TRBD1; size: NA; V: TRBV24-1; CDR3: CAASTGGEETQYF; DNA: TGTGCCGCATCTACAGGGGGAGAAGAGACCCAGTACTTC
J: TRBJ1-2; D: TRBD1; size: NA; V: TRBV5-4; CDR3: CASSLGQVANYGYTF; DNA: TGTGCCAGCAGCCTGGGACAGGTGGCCAACTATGGCTACACCTTC
J: TRBJ2-1; D: TRBD2; size: NA; V: TRBV19; CDR3: CASSRRTSGYNEQFF; DNA: TGTGCCAGTAGTAGAAGGACTAGCGGTTACAATGAGCAGTTCTTC
J: TRBJ2-7; D: NA; size: NA; V: TRBV5-6; CDR3: CASSLYGRGQYF; DNA: TGTGCCAGCAGCTTGTATGGTCGGGGGCAGTACTTC
J: TRBJ2-1; D: NA; size: NA; V: TRBV7-9; CDR3: CASSEMSITGYNEQFF; DNA: TGTGCCAGCAGCGAGATGAGCATTACCGGTTACAATGAGCAGTTCTTC
J: TRBJ1-3; D: TRBD1; size: once; V: TRBV20-1; CDR3: CSASPTGGGGNTIYF; DNA: TGCAGTGCTAGTCCGACAGGGGGCGGTGGAAACACCATATATTTT
J: TRBJ2-3; D: NA; size: NA; V: TRBV6-4; CDR3: CASRNGNIAGTDTQYF; DNA: TGTGCCAGCAGAAACGGGAATATAGCGGGCACAGATACGCAGTATTTT
J: TRBJ2-1; D: TRBD1; size: NA; V: TRBV19; CDR3: CASSATGVHEQFF; DNA: TGTGCCAGTAGTGCGACAGGGGTCCATGAGCAGTTCTTC